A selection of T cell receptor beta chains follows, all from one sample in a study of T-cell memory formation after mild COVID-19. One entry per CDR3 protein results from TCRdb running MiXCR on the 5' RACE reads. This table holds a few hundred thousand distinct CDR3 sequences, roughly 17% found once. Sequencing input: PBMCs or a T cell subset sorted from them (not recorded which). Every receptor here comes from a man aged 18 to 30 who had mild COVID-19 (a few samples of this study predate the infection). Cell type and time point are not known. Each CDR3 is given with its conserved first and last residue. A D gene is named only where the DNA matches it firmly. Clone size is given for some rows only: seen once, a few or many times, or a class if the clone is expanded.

DNA: TGTGCCAGCAGCGATGTGAGGGGCTCCCAAGAGACCCAGTACTTC; CDR3: CASSDVRGSQETQYF; D: -; J: TRBJ2-5; size: few; length: 15; V: TRBV11-2
DNA: TGTGCCAGCAGCCCTGGCGGGAGTCGCGATGAGCAGTTCTTC; CDR3: CASSPGGSRDEQFF; D: TRBD2; J: TRBJ2-1; size: few; length: 14; V: TRBV12-3/TRBV12-4
DNA: TGTGCCAGCAAGGTGGAACAGGGCGCCCAGCCCCAGCATTTT; CDR3: CASKVEQGAQPQHF; D: -; J: TRBJ1-5; size: -; length: 14; V: TRBV28
DNA: TGTGCCAGCAGGGGGGAGGGGACAGCCTCCTACGAGCAGTACTTC; CDR3: CASRGEGTASYEQYF; D: -; J: TRBJ2-7; size: few; length: 15; V: TRBV2
DNA: TGCAGTGCTAGTGGGGAGGGGGGGTCGTACAATGAGCAGTTCTTC; CDR3: CSASGEGGSYNEQFF; D: -; J: TRBJ2-1; size: -; length: 15; V: TRBV20-1
DNA: TGTGCCAGCAGTGAACCAACAGGGACCACTGAAGCTTTCTTT; CDR3: CASSEPTGTTEAFF; D: -; J: TRBJ1-1; size: -; length: 14; V: TRBV2
DNA: TGTGCCAGCAGGGAGGACACCTATAATTCACCCCTCCACTTT; CDR3: CASREDTYNSPLHF; D: -; J: TRBJ1-6; size: few; length: 14; V: TRBV2
DNA: TGTGCCACCAGCAGAGAAACCCAGAATCAGCCCCAGCATTTT; CDR3: CATSRETQNQPQHF; D: -; J: TRBJ1-5; size: few; length: 14; V: TRBV15
DNA: TGTGCCAGCAGTTACAGTAGCATACAAGAGACCCAGTACTTC; CDR3: CASSYSSIQETQYF; D: -; J: TRBJ2-5; size: few; length: 14; V: TRBV6-5
DNA: TGTGCCAATCTCACAGCGGGGCTCAATTCACCCCTCCACTTT; CDR3: CANLTAGLNSPLHF; D: -; J: TRBJ1-6; size: -; length: 14; V: TRBV6-5
DNA: TGTGCCAGCAGCGTAAGAACCGGCACCGGAGAGACCCAGTACTTC; CDR3: CASSVRTGTGETQYF; D: -; J: TRBJ2-5; size: -; length: 15; V: TRBV9
DNA: TGCGCCAGCAGCTTGGCGGGGGCTCGGAATCAGCCCCAGCATTTT; CDR3: CASSLAGARNQPQHF; D: -; J: TRBJ1-5; size: few; length: 15; V: TRBV5-1
DNA: TGTGCCAGCAGGTTCAACACTGAAGCTTTCTTT; CDR3: CASRFNTEAFF; D: -; J: TRBJ1-1; size: few; length: 11; V: TRBV5-5
DNA: TGTGCCAGCAGTCCAAGGGTAAGTGACGCTGAAGCTTTCTTT; CDR3: CASSPRVSDAEAFF; D: -; J: TRBJ1-1; size: few; length: 14; V: TRBV12-3/TRBV12-4
DNA: TGTGCCAGCAGCTTGCCAGACAGGGGGCGAACTGAAGCTTTCTTT; CDR3: CASSLPDRGRTEAFF; D: TRBD1; J: TRBJ1-1; size: few; length: 15; V: TRBV5-4
DNA: TGTGCCAGCAGCGTAGAACAGGGCTATGGGGGCTACACCTTC; CDR3: CASSVEQGYGGYTF; D: -; J: TRBJ1-2; size: -; length: 14; V: TRBV9
DNA: TGCGCCAGCAGCTTGGTGGGCCTAGCGGGGGGCCGTCTCCAAGAGACCCAGTACTTC; CDR3: CASSLVGLAGGRLQETQYF; D: TRBD2; J: TRBJ2-5; size: -; length: 19; V: TRBV5-1
DNA: TGTGCCAGTCATGACAGACGGAACACTGAAGCTTTCTTT; CDR3: CASHDRRNTEAFF; D: -; J: TRBJ1-1; size: few; length: 13; V: TRBV6-5
DNA: TGCAGTGCTAGGGGACAGCCTACAACCACAGATACGCAGTATTTT; CDR3: CSARGQPTTTDTQYF; D: TRBD1; J: TRBJ2-3; size: -; length: 15; V: TRBV20-1
DNA: TGTGCCAGCAGCTTAGTCTCTGGCAATCAGCCCCAGCATTTT; CDR3: CASSLVSGNQPQHF; D: -; J: TRBJ1-5; size: many; length: 14; V: TRBV11-2
DNA: TGTGCCATCAGTGAAAACAGGGGAGGCGAAAAACTGTTTTTT; CDR3: CAISENRGGEKLFF; D: TRBD1; J: TRBJ1-4; size: few; length: 14; V: TRBV10-3
DNA: TGCAGTGCCCCTAGCGGGGGGGCAGATACGCAGTATTTT; CDR3: CSAPSGGADTQYF; D: TRBD2; J: TRBJ2-3; size: -; length: 13; V: TRBV20-1
DNA: TGTGCCAGCAACAACAGGGGGCTTAATTCACCCCTCCACTTT; CDR3: CASNNRGLNSPLHF; D: TRBD1; J: TRBJ1-6; size: few; length: 14; V: TRBV6-1
DNA: TGTGCCAGCAGCTCACCTATAGCGGGGGCGTACAATGAGCAGTTCTTC; CDR3: CASSSPIAGAYNEQFF; D: TRBD2; J: TRBJ2-1; size: -; length: 16; V: TRBV7-3
DNA: TGTGCTAGCAGCTTCGGCCTGAACACTGAAGCTTTCTTT; CDR3: CASSFGLNTEAFF; D: -; J: TRBJ1-1; size: once; length: 13; V: TRBV7-7
DNA: TGTGCCAGTTACTTCAAAGCCGGGACCCCAACGGGGTCGCCCCTCCACTTT; CDR3: CASYFKAGTPTGSPLHF; D: -; J: TRBJ1-6; size: -; length: 17; V: TRBV6-1
DNA: TGTGCCATCAGGGATGACAGGGGTTCACCCCTCCACTTT; CDR3: CAIRDDRGSPLHF; D: TRBD1; J: TRBJ1-6; size: once; length: 13; V: TRBV10-3
DNA: TGCGCCAGCACCCGGGAGAGCGGGGGGGTGAACGGGGAGCTGTTTTTT; CDR3: CASTRESGGVNGELFF; D: TRBD2; J: TRBJ2-2; size: few; length: 16; V: TRBV4-1
DNA: TGCGCCAGCAGCAGGAATGACCCCTACGAGCAGTACTTC; CDR3: CASSRNDPYEQYF; D: -; J: TRBJ2-7; size: -; length: 13; V: TRBV5-1
DNA: TGCAGTGCTCTAATCCGGGACAGGGGTTTCTTC; CDR3: CSALIRDRGFF; D: TRBD1; J: TRBJ2-1; size: -; length: 11; V: TRBV20-1
DNA: TGCAGTGCTAACAGCGACCAAGAGACCCAGTACTTC; CDR3: CSANSDQETQYF; D: -; J: TRBJ2-5; size: few; length: 12; V: TRBV20-1
DNA: TGCAGTGCCCCTGGGGGGGACATTCAGTACTTC; CDR3: CSAPGGDIQYF; D: TRBD2; J: TRBJ2-4; size: once; length: 11; V: TRBV20-1
DNA: TGTGCCAGCAGCTCACAGATACGAGGCTCACCCCTCCACTTT; CDR3: CASSSQIRGSPLHF; D: -; J: TRBJ1-6; size: few; length: 14; V: TRBV7-9
DNA: TGTGCCAGCACTCCCTCCCCGGGTAGGAACACTGAAGCTTTCTTT; CDR3: CASTPSPGRNTEAFF; D: -; J: TRBJ1-1; size: few; length: 15; V: TRBV5-6
DNA: TGTGCCAGCAGCCAATGGACAGGGTTTAGGGAAAAACTGTTTTTT; CDR3: CASSQWTGFREKLFF; D: TRBD1; J: TRBJ1-4; size: few; length: 15; V: TRBV4-2
DNA: TGTGCCAGCAGTGAAGGGGGGGCCCGGGTCTACAATGAGCAGTTCTTC; CDR3: CASSEGGARVYNEQFF; D: -; J: TRBJ2-1; size: -; length: 16; V: TRBV2
DNA: TGCGCCAGCAGCTCCGGACTAGCGGTGCTCGGAGAGACCCAGTACTTC; CDR3: CASSSGLAVLGETQYF; D: TRBD2; J: TRBJ2-5; size: -; length: 16; V: TRBV5-1
DNA: TGCAGCGTTTCAACCGGGACAGTCCGAAACATTCAGTACTTC; CDR3: CSVSTGTVRNIQYF; D: TRBD1; J: TRBJ2-4; size: few; length: 14; V: TRBV29-1
DNA: TGTGCCAGCAGCTCGGGGGATAGCGGGATCTCCTACAATGAGCAGTTCTTC; CDR3: CASSSGDSGISYNEQFF; D: TRBD2; J: TRBJ2-1; size: few; length: 17; V: TRBV7-6
DNA: TGCGCCAGCTACCCGGGACAGCAAACTTATGGCTACACCTTC; CDR3: CASYPGQQTYGYTF; D: TRBD1; J: TRBJ1-2; size: many; length: 14; V: TRBV5-1
DNA: TGTGCCAGCAGTTACTCGAGGGGGACTAAAGAGACCCAGTACTTC; CDR3: CASSYSRGTKETQYF; D: -; J: TRBJ2-5; size: -; length: 15; V: TRBV6-5
DNA: TGTGCCAGCAGCTTGCGGCAGGGGGTTCAGCCCCAGCATTTT; CDR3: CASSLRQGVQPQHF; D: TRBD1; J: TRBJ1-5; size: -; length: 14; V: TRBV5-5
DNA: TGTGCCAGCAAAGCGGCCGGGTGGGACACCGGGGAGCTGTTTTTT; CDR3: CASKAAGWDTGELFF; D: -; J: TRBJ2-2; size: -; length: 15; V: TRBV6-4
DNA: TGTGCCAGCAGCTCCTATGGGACAGGGAACCTAACCAGCTTTGACACAGATACGCAGTATTTT; CDR3: CASSSYGTGNLTSFDTDTQYF; D: TRBD1; J: TRBJ2-3; size: -; length: 21; V: TRBV7-4
DNA: TGTGCCAGCAGCCAGGGTATTGAGCAGTTCTTC; CDR3: CASSQGIEQFF; D: -; J: TRBJ2-1; size: few; length: 11; V: TRBV7-9
DNA: TGTGCCAGCAGTTTCCACGGACAGGTACAGACTGAAGCTTTCTTT; CDR3: CASSFHGQVQTEAFF; D: TRBD1; J: TRBJ1-1; size: -; length: 15; V: TRBV12-3/TRBV12-4
DNA: TGTGCCAGCAGCTTAACCCTAGCGGGCAATGAGCAGTTCTTC; CDR3: CASSLTLAGNEQFF; D: TRBD2; J: TRBJ2-1; size: once; length: 14; V: TRBV7-9
DNA: TGTGCCAGTAGCACTAGCGGAAGGGGCAATGAGCAGTTCTTC; CDR3: CASSTSGRGNEQFF; D: TRBD2; J: TRBJ2-1; size: -; length: 14; V: TRBV19
DNA: TGCGCCAGCAGCCAAGGGACAGGCATGCGGTCACCCCTCCACTTT; CDR3: CASSQGTGMRSPLHF; D: TRBD1; J: TRBJ1-6; size: -; length: 15; V: TRBV4-1
DNA: TGCAGTGCCCACCGAACTAGCGGGGGGACTTACAATGAGCAGTTCTTC; CDR3: CSAHRTSGGTYNEQFF; D: TRBD2; J: TRBJ2-1; size: -; length: 16; V: TRBV20-1
DNA: TGTGCCAGCAGAAGTAGCGGGGGGGTGTATGAGCAGTTCTTC; CDR3: CASRSSGGVYEQFF; D: TRBD2; J: TRBJ2-1; size: few; length: 14; V: TRBV27